The T cell receptor beta chain under discussion was sequenced for a study of T-cell memory formation after mild COVID-19 (dated by TCRdb to about 2021). For the wider study: Most TCR sequence clusters were specific to one of the two donors. The cohort comprised two young, previously healthy adult volunteers, one female and one male. Longitudinal TCRalpha and TCRbeta repertoire sequencing tracked T-cell clones expanding and contracting after mild COVID-19 in a couple of donors. Paper-wide results and their limitations: Contracting CD4+ clones turned up mainly in the CM and EM memory subsets, whereas EMRA was where CD8+ clones were enriched. Some responding clones were detected in pre-infection memory, which suggested that pre-existing cross-reactive memory T cells had joined the SARS-CoV-2 response. The study covered only a couple of mild cases, and larger cohorts including severe cases with pre-infection samples were considered necessary. SARS-CoV-2 specificity of the second-wave clones peaking on day 37 was not confirmed. Balanced CD4/CD8 phenotypes were observed for clones contracting from day 15 to 85, whereas a bias towards CD4+ was observed for a second wave of clones expanding from day 15 to 37.

Instrument on record: Illumina NovaSeq 6000. cDNA libraries for TCRalpha and TCRbeta were prepared by 5'RACE using constant-segment primers, with sample barcodes and unique molecular identifiers added. Trizol reagent was used to extract RNA from every sample. Libraries were amplified in two PCR steps, with a second sample barcode and Illumina TruSeq adapters added in the second step. Libraries were sequenced on an Illumina NovaSeq with 2 x 150 bp paired-end reads. As for the original processing: Reads were demultiplexed and collapsed into UMI-guided consensus sequences with migec v1.2.7. Using mixcr v2.1.11, UMI consensuses were aligned to TRA and TRB V and J templates and then assembled into clonotypes. Clonotypes were classified as expanded or contracted when called significant by both edgeR and NoisET, with noise models trained on biological replicates. For edgeR calls, the cutoffs were a false discovery rate-adjusted p below 0.01 and a log2 fold-change threshold of 1. As an exploratory analysis of dynamics, max-normalized trajectories of the 1000 most abundant clonotypes were examined with PCA combined with hierarchical clustering. The CD4 or CD8 phenotype of responding clones was assigned using the separately sequenced CD4+ and CD8+ repertoires. The public reads were quality trimmed at Q25 with fastp and then assembled into clones with MiXCR by TCRdb, keeping productive beta chains. Here each entry gathers all rows of one CDR3 protein and keeps the most common genes and DNA. The V and J calls come from TCRdb's annotation, not from the publication. The sample table records about 170,000 distinct CDR3 sequences; roughly 13% of these occur just once. The ten largest clones take up approximately 3.4% of the sample.

The CDR3 holds 18 amino acids from the cysteine to the phenylalanine. The read is trimmed to its CDR3 DNA, 54 bases read in frame from base 1. Ends trimmed: V by 6 bases, J by 6 bases; bases unmatched to a gene: 19. From a lookup of the germline V gene, CDR1 and CDR2 are MGHRA and YSYEKL. Ficoll-Paque density gradient centrifugation was used to isolate PBMCs. On this clonotype: The antigen it recognizes is unknown. No quality values exist for individual bases; no much larger clone is one base distant.

The V gene is TRBV4-1 and the J gene is TRBJ2-4; 8 middle bases align to TRBD2. The specimen was PBMCs or a T cell subset sorted from them (not recorded which). The receptor was isolated from a man aged 18 to 30 who had mild COVID-19 (a few samples of this study predate the infection). The sample titles of this study are shuffled in the database, so cell type and time point are left out; the donor was told from shared clones. Here is the DNA: TGCGCCAGCAGACCCCGCACGGACGGGACTAGTGAGAGAAACATTCAGTACTTC. It specifies CASRPRTDGTSERNIQYF.